These 23 T cell receptor beta chains were sequenced from one sample in a study of blood T cell repertoires in COVID-19. Measured with immunoSEQ multiplex PCR; TCRdb has only the in-frame clones, and not every one. The sample lists around 100,000 clones; about 87% were seen once. Sequencing was performed on peripheral blood. These receptors were obtained from a human donor in a cohort sampled during active COVID-19.

The chain employs TRBV5-1 and TRBJ2-2, with D perhaps TRBD1 (6 bases). The CDR3 covers 15 residues. Germline loops: CDR1 SGHRS, CDR2 YFSETQ. The V and J ends lost 0 bases and 4 bases respectively, with 10 bases between them. CDR3 protein: CASSLDRVATGELFF. DNA of the CDR3: TGCGCCAGCAGCTTGGACAGGGTGGCCACCGGGGAGCTGTTTTTT.

The chain combines TRBV6-1 with TRBJ2-3; 8 nucleotides match TRBD1. Germline V CDR1 and CDR2: MNHNS, SASEGT. V lost 3 bases to trimming and J lost 1 base; unmatched junction nucleotides: 3. CDR3 length: 15 residues. CDR3 amino acids: CASSDQGQGTDTQYF. As DNA, the CDR3 is TGTGCCAGCAGTGACCAGGGACAGGGCACAGATACGCAGTATTTT.

A remark on this clone: The junction departs from germline at one end; a sequencing error may be responsible. The V and J genes are TRBV7-7 and TRBJ2-5, with D perhaps matching TRBD1 (6 bases). Germline CDR1 reads SSHAT; CDR2 reads FNYEAQ (reference sequence). The CDR3 runs 14 residues. This CDR3 reads CASSSRQDGETQYF. Here the CDR3 DNA reads TGTGCTAGCAGCTCGAGACAGGATGGGGAGACCCAGTACTTC.

The V and J genes are TRBV19 and TRBJ1-5; D unresolved. The V gene lost 7 bases and the J gene lost 7 bases, with 14 bases spanning the gap. CDR3 length equals 13 residues. Germline lookup yields CDR1 LNHDA and CDR2 SQIVND (reference sequence). As DNA, the CDR3 is TGTGCCAGTACCATTTGGCCGGAGCAGCCCCAGCATTTT. Amino acids: CASTIWPEQPQHF.

This chain joins TRBV5-4 and TRBJ2-1, with 7 positions matching TRBD2. Trimming cost V 5 bases and J 0 bases; bases outside gene matches: 5. CDR1 SGHNT and CDR2 YYREEE come from the germline V gene (reference sequence). The CDR3 consists of 15 residues. CDR3 coding DNA: TGTGCCAGCAGATCGGGGGGAAGCTCCTACAATGAGCAGTTCTTC. The encoded protein is CASRSGGSSYNEQFF.

J is TRBJ2-3 and V is TRBV28; 10 nucleotides agree with TRBD2. J was trimmed by 2 bases and V by 2 bases; bases with no gene match: 1. The CDR3 is 15 residues long. In germline, CDR1 is MDHEN, CDR2 SYDVKM. For the CDR3, the DNA is TGTGCCAGCAGTTTAACTAGCGGGGACACAGATACGCAGTATTTT. It codes for CASSLTSGDTDTQYF. The variable domain in full, with the rest retrieved from reference TRBV28 and TRBJ2-3, is DVKVTQSSRYLVKRTGEKVFLECVQDMDHENMFWYRQDPGLGLRLIYFSYDVKMKEKGDIPEGYSVSREKKERFSLILESASTNQTSMYLCASSLTSGDTDTQYFGPGTRLTVL.

This chain uses TRBV4-2 with TRBJ2-7, with TRBD1 as a possible D gene (7 bases). Trimming shortened V by 3 bases and J by 7 bases, and 25 bases separated the two germline ends. The germline CDR1 and CDR2 sequences are LGHNA and YNFKEQ. This CDR3 has 17 amino acids. DNA for the CDR3: TGTGCCAGCAGCCAGGGGGACTCGGGACAGCGGACGGGAGAGCAGTACTTC. Translation gives CASSQGDSGQRTGEQYF.

This chain links TRBV6-2 or TRBV6-3 with TRBJ2-2; no reliable D call. Between the trimmed V and J ends, which lost 2 bases and 2 bases, there was a span of 12 bases. The CDR3 runs 16 residues. From germline, CDR1 is MNHEY and CDR2 SVGEGT. As DNA, the CDR3 is TGTGCCAGCAGTTACGGCGGTGCAGCCAACACCGGGGAGCTGTTTTTT. Protein sequence: CASSYGGAANTGELFF.

The chain joins TRBV30 to TRBJ2-1; 7 bases fit TRBD1. Looked up from germline, CDR1 is GTSNPN and CDR2 is SVGIG (reference sequence). This CDR3 is 14 amino acids long. V trimming: 2 bases; J trimming: 4 bases; junction bases outside the gene matches: 5. The CDR3 nucleotides are TGTGCCTGGAGTCTGACAGGGTTATACAATGAGCAGTTCTTC. Its translation is CAWSLTGLYNEQFF.

The rearrangement uses TRBV5-6 and TRBJ1-6; TRBD1 might be the D (6 bases). Germline values: CDR1 SGHDT, CDR2 YYEEEE. V was pared by 4 bases and J by 9 bases, with 14 bases between. The CDR3 length is 14 residues. The CDR3 protein is CASSPGTTSSPLHF. DNA for the CDR3: TGTGCCAGCAGCCCCGGGACAACTAGTTCACCCCTCCACTTT.

This rearrangement joins TRBV21-1 to TRBJ2-6; TRBD2, the table's D call, was not compared with the DNA. TRBV21-1 is a recognized pseudogene. CDR3 length equals 20 residues. The CDR3: CASSPLLAACKDSGANVLTF. Here the CDR3 DNA reads TGTGCCAGCAGCCCACTCCTAGCGGCATGCAAAGACTCTGGGGCCAACGTCCTGACTTTC.

The chain combines TRBV5-6 with TRBJ1-1; D unresolved. V shed 6 bases and J shed 1 base, with 4 bases lying between them. The CDR3 covers 11 residues. Germline V gene sequence: CDR1 SGHDT, CDR2 YYEEEE. The CDR3 reads CASNKNTEAFF. The CDR3 bases are TGTGCCAGCAACAAGAACACTGAAGCTTTCTTT.

This sequence joins TRBV4-1 and TRBJ1-2; weak D call: TRBD1 (6 bases). Germline-derived CDR1 and CDR2 are MGHRA and YSYEKL. The CDR3 has 15 amino acids. V was cut by 1 base and J by 2 bases, with 11 bases left in between. Here the CDR3 DNA reads TGCGCCAGCAGCCAAGTACTTCAGGGGAACTATGGCTACACCTTC. This translates into CASSQVLQGNYGYTF.

This chain links TRBV5-5 with TRBJ1-2; D is undetermined. Per germline, CDR1 SGHKS and CDR2 YYEKEE (reference sequence). CDR3 length: 14 residues. The V and J ends lost 2 bases and 10 bases respectively, with 18 bases between them. Here the CDR3 reads CASSFGRVGLDYTF. Written as DNA, the CDR3 is TGTGCCAGCAGCTTTGGTCGAGTGGGCCTGGACTACACCTTC.

The rearrangement links TRBV30 to TRBJ1-1; D gene unclear. This CDR3 is built from 13 residues. Trimming removed 4 bases at V and 4 bases at J, with 13 bases between. Germline CDR1 is GTSNPN and CDR2 is SVGIG (reference sequence). DNA of the CDR3: TGTGCCTGGAATGAGGGTTTAGGCACTGAAGCTTTCTTT. Translated: CAWNEGLGTEAFF.

The V call is TRBV9, the J call TRBJ1-2, with 12 bases lining up with TRBD1. In germline, CDR1 is SGDLS, CDR2 YYNGEE. V trimming: 3 bases; J trimming: 5 bases; junction bases outside the gene matches: 5. This CDR3 comprises 15 residues. The CDR3 DNA sequence: TGTGCCAGCAGCGCACCGGGACAGGGGGCGTATGGCTACACCTTC. Amino acids: CASSAPGQGAYGYTF.

CDR3 sequence (DNA): TGCGCCAGCAGCCGAGAGCGGGGGAGACAAGAGACCCAGTACTTC. Its protein is CASSRERGRQETQYF. The J gene is TRBJ2-5, the V gene TRBV5-1; 8 bases line up with TRBD2. In germline, CDR1 is SGHRS, CDR2 YFSETQ. This CDR3 comprises 15 residues. Trimming cost V 4 bases and J 2 bases; bases outside gene matches: 7.

V usage is TRBV6-6 and J usage is TRBJ2-7; 11 nucleotides match TRBD1. Germline CDR1 reads MNHNY; CDR2 reads SVGAGI (reference sequence). This CDR3 has 15 residues. Trimming at V came to 4 bases and at J to 4 bases, leaving 6 bases not matched to a gene. CDR3 sequence: CASSSRDRGRYEQYF. The CDR3 bases are TGTGCCAGCAGTTCCAGGGACAGGGGGAGGTACGAGCAGTACTTC.

The chain uses TRBV3-1 (or the pseudogene TRBV3-2) and TRBJ2-1; D ambiguous. V lost 1 base and J 1 base, leaving 11 bases between the germline ends. This CDR3 comprises 16 residues. Looked up from germline, CDR1 is LGHDT and CDR2 is YNNKEL (reference sequence). The CDR3 reads CASSQGSSLSYNEQFF. CDR3 nucleotides: TGTGCCAGCAGCCAAGGGAGCAGCCTTTCCTACAATGAGCAGTTCTTC.

The chain links TRBV6-1 to TRBJ2-7, with 11 bases fitting TRBD1. CDR3 size: 14 residues. V shed 2 bases and J 6 bases; nucleotides not matched to a gene: 3. The germline V gene has CDR1 MNHNS and CDR2 SASEGT. The CDR3 reads CASSERTGGSEQYF. DNA for the CDR3: TGTGCCAGCAGTGAACGGACAGGGGGCAGCGAGCAGTACTTC.

V usage is TRBV13 and J usage is TRBJ1-2; tentatively, D is TRBD1 (5 bases). Trimming shortened V by 3 bases and J by 0 bases, and 8 bases separated the two germline ends. Germline CDR1 is PRHDT and CDR2 is FYEKMQ (reference sequence). There are 14 residues in the CDR3. The CDR3 loop reads CASSFRGTNYGYTF. Here the CDR3 DNA reads TGTGCCAGCAGCTTTCGGGGGACTAACTATGGCTACACCTTC.

V is TRBV7-2 and J is TRBJ1-5; D is possibly TRBD1 (5 bases). Germline V gene sequence: CDR1 SGHTA, CDR2 FQGNSA. The V gene lost 5 bases and the J gene lost 2 bases, with 13 bases spanning the gap. This CDR3 comprises 15 residues. CDR3 residues: CASSPQTGGNQPQHF. The CDR3 DNA reads as TGTGCCAGCAGCCCACAAACGGGGGGCAATCAGCCCCAGCATTTT.

J is TRBJ2-1 and V is TRBV4-3, with no clear D. This CDR3 contains 13 residues. From germline, CDR1 is LGHNA and CDR2 YSLEER. V was trimmed by 0 bases and J by 10 bases, leaving 10 bases between them. The CDR3 loop is CASSQDAIGEQFF. The CDR3 DNA reads as TGCGCCAGCAGCCAAGACGCGATCGGGGAGCAGTTCTTC.